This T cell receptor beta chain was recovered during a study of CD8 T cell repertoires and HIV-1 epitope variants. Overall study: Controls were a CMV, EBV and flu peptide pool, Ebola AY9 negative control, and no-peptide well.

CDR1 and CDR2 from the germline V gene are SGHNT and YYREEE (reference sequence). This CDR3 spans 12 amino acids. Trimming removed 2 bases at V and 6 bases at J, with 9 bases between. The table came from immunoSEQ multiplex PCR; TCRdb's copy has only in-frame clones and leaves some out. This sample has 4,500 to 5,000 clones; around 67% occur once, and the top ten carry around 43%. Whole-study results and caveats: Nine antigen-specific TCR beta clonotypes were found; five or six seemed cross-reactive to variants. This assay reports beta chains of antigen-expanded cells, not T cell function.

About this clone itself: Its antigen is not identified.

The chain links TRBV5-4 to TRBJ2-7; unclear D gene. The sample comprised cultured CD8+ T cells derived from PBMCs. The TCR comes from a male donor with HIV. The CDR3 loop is CASSLTAREQYF. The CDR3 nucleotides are TGTGCCAGCAGCTTAACGGCGCGCGAGCAGTACTTC.